These 32 T cell receptor beta chains originate from one sample sequenced in a study of cytomegalovirus exposure and HLA in healthy donors. The PCR employed 60 Vbeta primers together with 13 Jbeta primers. TCRdb's table, derived via immunoSEQ multiplex PCR, lists solely in-frame clones and lacks some. The sample yields more than 90,000 clones, roughly 69% seen once. The sequenced sample consisted of PBMCs. The receptors come from a woman aged 25 to 39 in good health and CMV-seronegative.

The chain is built from TRBV7-8 and TRBJ1-1; no clear D gene. Trimming stripped 1 base from V and 6 bases from J, with 6 bases between. In germline, CDR1 is SGHVS, CDR2 FQNEAQ. The CDR3 is 12 amino acids. CDR3 bases: TGTGCCAGCAGCTTAGGGCAGTCTGAAGCTTTCTTT. This codes for CASSLGQSEAFF.

The gene calls are TRBV19 and TRBJ2-7, with unresolved D. The CDR3 length is 16 residues. Trimming removed 4 bases at V and 0 bases at J, with 16 bases between. The V gene's germline CDR1 is LNHDA and CDR2 SQIVND (reference sequence). The chain's CDR3 is CASSTLFQVSSYEQYF. The CDR3 region has the DNA TGTGCCAGTAGTACTCTGTTCCAGGTTTCCTCCTACGAGCAGTACTTC.

V and J are TRBV6-6 and TRBJ2-2, with D unclear. The germline V gene has CDR1 MNHNY and CDR2 SVGAGI (reference sequence). V was pared by 10 bases and J by 6 bases, with 15 bases between. The CDR3 length is 13 residues. CDR3: CATRPSDAGELFF. CDR3 bases: TGTGCCACCCGACCCAGCGATGCCGGGGAGCTGTTTTTT.

This clone appeared a single time. The rearrangement joins TRBV2 to TRBJ2-3, with a tentative D call TRBD1 (5 bases). The V gene lost 9 bases and the J gene lost 5 bases, with 15 bases spanning the gap. Germline CDR1 is SNHLY and CDR2 is FYNNEI. This CDR3 is 13 amino acids long. The CDR3 coding sequence is TGTGCCAGGCAGACAGAAGATGAAGATACGCAGTATTTT. It yields the protein CARQTEDEDTQYF.

The genes are TRBV5-1 and TRBJ2-1; D is uncertain. V lost 0 bases, J lost 3 bases, and 4 bases lay in between. The V gene's germline CDR1 is SGHRS and CDR2 YFSETQ. The CDR3 length is 13 residues. The CDR3 spells CASSLDSYNEQFF. Here the CDR3 DNA reads TGCGCCAGCAGCTTGGACAGCTACAATGAGCAGTTCTTC.

This sequence joins TRBV5-8 and TRBJ2-3; 9 nucleotides match TRBD2. Germline CDR1 and CDR2: SGHTS and YDEGEE. The CDR3 is 16 amino acids. Trimming removed 5 bases from V and 5 bases from J; junction bases left unmatched: 12. The CDR3: CASSSIGREGRDTQYF. In nucleotides, the CDR3 is TGTGCCAGCAGTTCCATAGGGCGGGAGGGCCGAGATACGCAGTATTTT.

J is TRBJ1-5 and V is TRBV19, with 10 positions matching TRBD1. This CDR3 comprises 15 residues. V lost 1 base, J lost 6 bases, and 3 bases stayed unmatched. Germline values: CDR1 LNHDA, CDR2 SQIVND (reference sequence). The chain's CDR3 is CASSIATGGGQPQHF. The CDR3 coding sequence is TGTGCCAGTAGTATAGCGACAGGGGGCGGTCAGCCCCAGCATTTT. Using reference TRBV19 and TRBJ1-5 for the parts outside the CDR3, the full variable domain is DGGITQSPKYLFRKEGQNVTLSCEQNLNHDAMYWYRQDPGQGLRLIYYSQIVNDFQKGDIAEGYSVSREKKESFPLTVTSAQKNPTAFYLCASSIATGGGQPQHFGDGTRLSIL.

The J gene is TRBJ2-5, the V gene TRBV9; the match to TRBD2 covers 9 bases. The DNA end is more similar to TRBJ2-7, so the J call may be wrong. Germline V gives CDR1 SGDLS, CDR2 YYNGEE. The CDR3 totals 15 residues. DNA for the CDR3: TGTGCCAGCAGCGTAGCGGCTAGCGGGAACTACGAGCAGTACTTC. This codes for CASSVAASGNYEQYF.

This chain uses TRBV5-4 with TRBJ2-3, with 16 positions matching TRBD2. There are 18 residues in the CDR3. V was clipped by 4 bases and J by 1 base; unmatched bases: 6. The germline V gene encodes CDR1 SGHNT and CDR2 YYREEE (reference sequence). CDR3 in amino acids: CASSPGTSGRAGTDTQYF. The CDR3, as DNA: TGTGCCAGCAGCCCTGGGACTAGCGGGAGGGCGGGCACAGATACGCAGTATTTT. Full variable domain (outside the CDR3, taken from reference TRBV5-4 and TRBJ2-3): ETGVTQSPTHLIKTRGQQVTLRCSSQSGHNTVSWYQQALGQGPQFIFQYYREEENGRGNFPPRFSGLQFPNYSSELNVNALELDDSALYLCASSPGTSGRAGTDTQYFGPGTRLTVL.

This clone has just a few counts. The rearrangement uses TRBV28 and TRBJ1-6; D perhaps matches TRBD1 (6 bases). CDR3 length: 18 amino acids. Germline values: CDR1 MDHEN, CDR2 SYDVKM. Trimming took off 2 bases at V and 7 bases at J, with 21 bases between the two ends. CDR3 protein: CASSLQGNVGPLNSPLHF. The CDR3 DNA reads TGTGCCAGCAGTTTACAGGGGAACGTGGGCCCCTTAAATTCACCCCTCCACTTT.

The V and J genes are TRBV27 and TRBJ1-1; perhaps TRBD1 as D (5 bases). Germline CDR1 MNHEY, CDR2 SMNVEV (reference sequence). Trimming left V 2 bases short and J 3 bases short, with 10 bases between. The CDR3 loop spans 14 amino acids. The CDR3 sequence is CASSLRGGDTEAFF. The CDR3 coding sequence is TGTGCCAGCAGTTTAAGAGGAGGGGACACTGAAGCTTTCTTT.

This clone was seen once. The rearrangement links TRBV5-3 to TRBJ2-3, with D possibly TRBD1 on 5 matching bases. TRBV5-3 is reported as an ORF; its role is uncertain. V dropped 0 bases and J dropped 5 bases, with 10 bases sitting between them. CDR3 length: 14 residues. The CDR3 loop reads CARSLGRVEDTQYF. In DNA form, the CDR3 reads TGTGCCAGAAGCTTGGGCAGGGTAGAAGATACGCAGTATTTT.

V is TRBV7-3 and J is TRBJ2-3; 7 positions agree with TRBD1. Germline V gives CDR1 SGHTA, CDR2 FQGTGA. This CDR3 spans 14 amino acids. J lost 1 base, V lost 5 bases, and 3 bases had no gene match. The CDR3 loop is CASSRQGGTDTQYF. The CDR3 DNA is TGTGCCAGCAGCCGACAGGGAGGCACAGATACGCAGTATTTT.

This clone appeared a few times. The V and J genes are TRBV19 and TRBJ1-2; D call uncertain. CDR1 and CDR2 (germline): LNHDA, SQIVND (reference sequence). The CDR3 totals 12 residues. Trimming stripped 5 bases from V and 5 bases from J, with 9 bases between. The CDR3 sequence: CASSSGVYGYTF. In DNA form, the CDR3 reads TGTGCCAGTAGTTCCGGGGTTTATGGCTACACCTTC.

The chain recombines TRBV29-1 with TRBJ2-7; no clear D gene. Germline V gives CDR1 SQVTM, CDR2 ANQGSEA. This CDR3 comprises 15 residues. V was cut by 4 bases and J by 2 bases, with 18 bases left in between. CDR3 in amino acids: CSVAWVGSPAYEQYF. The CDR3 nucleotides are TGCAGCGTTGCATGGGTGGGCTCCCCGGCCTACGAGCAGTACTTC.

This chain connects TRBV28 to TRBJ2-7; weak D call: TRBD1 (5 bases). The CDR3 totals 12 residues. Per the germline V gene, CDR1 is MDHEN and CDR2 is SYDVKM. V dropped 10 bases and J dropped 4 bases, with 14 bases sitting between them. The CDR3 nucleotides read TGTGCCACCGGAGACAGTCCGTACGAGCAGTACTTC. Protein: CATGDSPYEQYF.

The sample holds a few counts of this clone. The J gene is TRBJ1-2, the V gene TRBV7-2; weak D call: TRBD1 (5 bases). The V and J ends lost 5 bases and 5 bases respectively, with 15 bases between them. Germline loops: CDR1 SGHTA, CDR2 FQGNSA. This CDR3 has 14 amino acids. CDR3 in amino acids: CASSPTDMRYGYTF. For the CDR3, the DNA is TGTGCCAGCAGCCCTACGGACATGCGATATGGCTACACCTTC.

The chain is built from TRBV7-9 and TRBJ1-4, with 7 bases identical to TRBD1. CDR1 is SEHNR, CDR2 FQNEAQ, per germline (reference sequence). The CDR3 totals 17 residues. V was clipped by 5 bases and J by 6 bases; unmatched bases: 15. This CDR3 is CASSPRTGSSGDEKLFF. The CDR3 DNA is TGTGCCAGCAGCCCGAGGACAGGTAGTTCGGGGGATGAAAAACTGTTTTTT.

The V and J genes are TRBV27 and TRBJ2-2; D uncertain. CDR3 length equals 15 residues. Trimming left V 3 bases short and J 1 base short, with 9 bases between. Germline values: CDR1 MNHEY, CDR2 SMNVEV (reference sequence). Here the CDR3 reads CASSFKQENTGELFF. The CDR3 DNA is TGTGCCAGCAGTTTTAAGCAGGAGAACACCGGGGAGCTGTTTTTT.

This chain connects TRBV28 to TRBJ2-7; maybe TRBD1 (6 bases). Per the germline V gene, CDR1 is MDHEN and CDR2 is SYDVKM. Trimming took off 4 bases at V and 4 bases at J, with 14 bases between the two ends. CDR3 length equals 14 residues. DNA of the CDR3: TGTGCCAGCAGTTCCTCCCAGGACAGATACGAGCAGTACTTC. Its protein product is CASSSSQDRYEQYF.

The J gene is TRBJ2-7, the V gene TRBV27; TRBD2 agrees at 9 bases. Germline CDR1 is MNHEY and CDR2 is SMNVEV (reference sequence). The CDR3 loop spans 16 amino acids. V dropped 6 bases and J dropped 3; count of bases not matched to a gene: 12. The CDR3 DNA reads TGTGCCAGCAGCCCATCTAGCGGGACTGCCCACTACGAGCAGTACTTC. It yields the protein CASSPSSGTAHYEQYF.

This clone was counted a single time. V is TRBV19 and J is TRBJ2-7; TRBD1 matches 11 bases. The CDR3 sequence is 16 residues long. CDR1 is LNHDA, CDR2 SQIVND, per germline (reference sequence). The J segment lost 4 bases and the V segment lost 4 bases, leaving 9 bases of the junction unmatched. DNA for the CDR3: TGTGCCAGTAGTAAGTACTCCGGGACAGGGGGTTACGAGCAGTACTTC. It yields the protein CASSKYSGTGGYEQYF.

The rearrangement links TRBV6-1 to TRBJ2-4; no clear D. Germline V CDR1 and CDR2: MNHNS, SASEGT. The CDR3 runs 12 residues. V was cut by 6 bases and J by 5 bases, with 8 bases left in between. CDR3 protein: CASRTVENIQYF. The CDR3 coding sequence is TGTGCCAGCAGAACGGTGGAAAACATTCAGTACTTC.

CDR3 residues: CASSEVRGRSGRAPDTQYF. The CDR3 DNA is TGTGCCAGCAGTGAAGTTCGGGGGCGTAGCGGGAGGGCCCCAGATACGCAGTATTTT. The chain links TRBV6-1 to TRBJ2-3; 11 bases are shared with TRBD2. CDR1 and CDR2 (germline): MNHNS, SASEGT. J was trimmed by 4 bases and V by 1 base; bases with no gene match: 13. This CDR3 region has 19 residues.

This CDR3 is CASSPGEGSYGYTF. The CDR3 DNA is TGTGCCAGCAGCCCTGGGGAGGGTAGCTATGGCTACACCTTC. The chain is built from TRBV11-2 and TRBJ1-2; the D is unclear. V was pared by 5 bases and J by 4 bases, with 14 bases between. Germline V gives CDR1 SGHAT, CDR2 FQNNGV. This CDR3 comprises 14 residues.

The chain joins TRBV9 to TRBJ2-5; 7 bases line up with TRBD2. V shed 0 bases, J shed 3 bases, and the junction held 5 bases outside the gene matches. The CDR3 totals 15 residues. The germline gives CDR1 SGDLS, CDR2 YYNGEE. CDR3 protein: CASSVAAGAKETQYF. CDR3 DNA sequence: TGTGCCAGCAGCGTAGCTGCGGGAGCTAAAGAGACCCAGTACTTC.

The chain uses TRBV28 and TRBJ2-7; 10 bases map to TRBD2. CDR3 size: 15 residues. Germline trimming cut 10 bases from V and 3 bases from J; bases unmatched to any gene: 12. CDR1 is MDHEN, CDR2 SYDVKM, per germline. The CDR3 loop reads CATHSWTSGFYEQYF. CDR3 coding DNA: TGTGCCACTCACTCTTGGACTAGCGGATTCTACGAGCAGTACTTC.

This chain uses TRBV7-9 with TRBJ1-1; D might be TRBD1 (5 bases). Germline CDR1 reads SEHNR; CDR2 reads FQNEAQ (reference sequence). The CDR3 is 14 amino acids. The germline V and J ends were trimmed by 4 bases and 7 bases, with 16 bases remaining between them. The CDR3 reads CASSSRVRTLEAFF. CDR3 coding DNA: TGTGCCAGCAGCTCCCGAGTAAGGACACTTGAAGCTTTCTTT.

This CDR3 is CASSLLTGSDQPQHF. The CDR3 DNA reads TGTGCCAGCTCACTTCTTACAGGGTCGGATCAGCCCCAGCATTTT. The chain couples TRBV18 to TRBJ1-5; D perhaps matches TRBD1 (6 bases). V shed 4 bases and J shed 5 bases, with 15 bases lying between them. Germline V lookup: CDR1 KGHSH, CDR2 LQKENI. The CDR3 is 15 residues long.

This chain uses TRBV15 with TRBJ2-1; D is unclear. Germline V gene lookup returns CDR1 LNHNV and CDR2 YYDKDF (reference sequence). The CDR3 is 15 amino acids. V lost 0 bases to trimming and J lost 3 bases, with 9 bases between them. The CDR3 DNA is TGTGCCACCAGCAGAGATACCGGCGGCTACAATGAGCAGTTCTTC. The encoded protein is CATSRDTGGYNEQFF.

This clone was seen once. This chain uses TRBV27 with TRBJ2-5; D call uncertain. The ends were cut back, 0 bases at V and 5 bases at J, with 4 bases in the middle. Germline CDR1 and CDR2: MNHEY and SMNVEV (reference sequence). This CDR3 comprises 12 residues. CDR3 region: CASSLSSETQYF. The DNA for the CDR3 is TGTGCCAGCAGTTTATCGTCGGAGACCCAGTACTTC.

This chain joins TRBV9 and TRBJ2-1; D may be TRBD1 (5 bases). The germline V gene encodes CDR1 SGDLS and CDR2 YYNGEE. This CDR3 has 18 residues. Trimming removed 0 bases at V and 5 bases at J, with 21 bases between. CDR3 coding DNA: TGTGCCAGCAGCGTAGACTCAAGTTGGGGCCGGCGAAACAATGAGCAGTTCTTC. It codes for CASSVDSSWGRRNNEQFF.